Presented here are 2 T cell receptor beta chains from one specimen sequenced in a study of cytomegalovirus exposure and HLA in healthy donors. The PCR contained 60 Vbeta and 13 Jbeta primers. Data came from immunoSEQ multiplex PCR; TCRdb stores just in-frame clones and leaves some out. The repertoire consists of around 130,000 clones, with around 75% occurring once and the leading ten covering around 3.2%. The specimen was PBMCs. These receptors came from a man younger than 45 in good health and CMV-seronegative.

The CDR3 loop is CASSMSGETQYF. Written as DNA, the CDR3 is TGTGCCAGCAGCATGAGCGGGGAGACCCAGTACTTC. This chain joins TRBV7-2 and TRBJ2-5, with D perhaps TRBD2 (6 bases). The CDR3 consists of 12 residues. Germline V gene lookup returns CDR1 SGHTA and CDR2 FQGNSA. The ends were cut back, 5 bases at V and 5 bases at J, with 9 bases in the middle.

The chain's CDR3 is CASSFARASGRTYEQYF. The CDR3, as DNA: TGTGCCAGCAGTTTCGCTAGGGCTAGCGGGAGAACCTACGAGCAGTACTTC. The genes are TRBV28 and TRBJ2-5; the match to TRBD2 covers 10 bases. The J call may be in error: the DNA end matches TRBJ2-7 better. The CDR3 spans 17 residues. The germline V gene encodes CDR1 MDHEN and CDR2 SYDVKM.